Ten or more counts support the clone carrying this T cell receptor (beta chain). This specimen belongs to a study of patients and donors after allogeneic stem cell transplantation. The V end was cut by 1 base, the J end by 1 base, with 19 bases between. The germline CDR1 and CDR2 sequences are DFQATT and SNEGSKA (reference sequence). This CDR3 comprises 17 residues. TCRdb passed the RT-PCR reads through MiXCR, listing each CDR3 protein once. Among just over 55,000 distinct CDR3 sequences listed, about 14% were seen once. V gene TRBV20-1 combines with J gene TRBJ1-2; D possibly corresponds to TRBD1 (5 bases). The specimen sequenced was blood, either unsorted or a sorted T cell fraction (not recorded which). The receptor's source is a human donor who was either an allogeneic HSCT recipient or a stem cell or donor lymphocyte infusion donor (not recorded which). It is not recorded whose cells these are; they may come from a transplant donor. The CDR3 DNA sequence: TGCAGTGCTAGAGGTGGAGGGGCTCTAGTCCTTAACTATGGCTACACCTTC. Protein: CSARGGGALVLNYGYTF.